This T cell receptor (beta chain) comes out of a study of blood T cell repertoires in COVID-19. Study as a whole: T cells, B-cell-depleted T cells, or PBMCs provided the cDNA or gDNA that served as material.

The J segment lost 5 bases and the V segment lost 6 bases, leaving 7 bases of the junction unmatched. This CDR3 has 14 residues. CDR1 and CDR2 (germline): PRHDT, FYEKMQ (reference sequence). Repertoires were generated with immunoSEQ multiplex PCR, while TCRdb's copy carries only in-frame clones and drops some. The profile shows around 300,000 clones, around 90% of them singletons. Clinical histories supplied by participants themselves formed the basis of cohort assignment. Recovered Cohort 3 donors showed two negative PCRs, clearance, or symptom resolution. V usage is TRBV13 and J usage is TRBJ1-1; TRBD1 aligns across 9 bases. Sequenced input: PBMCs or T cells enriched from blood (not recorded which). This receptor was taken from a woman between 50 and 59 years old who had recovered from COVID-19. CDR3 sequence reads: CASSPTGGGTEAFF. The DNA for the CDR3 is TGTGCCAGCAGTCCTACAGGGGGCGGGACTGAAGCTTTCTTT.